One and the same sample provided the 23 T cell receptor beta chains below, sequenced in a study of blood T cell repertoires in COVID-19. Profiled with immunoSEQ multiplex PCR; TCRdb holds only in-frame clones, not every one. The sample carries 140,000 to 150,000 clones, 80% to 90% recorded once. The specimen sequenced was peripheral blood. The receptor set was obtained from a woman aged 60-70 years with COVID-19, enrolled during active disease.

The rearrangement uses TRBV9 and TRBJ2-2; perhaps TRBD2 as D (7 bases). Between the trimmed V and J ends, which lost 0 bases and 4 bases, there was a span of 13 bases. Germline CDR1 is SGDLS and CDR2 is YYNGEE. This CDR3 has 16 residues. The CDR3 protein is CASSVEGGQGTGELFF. DNA of the CDR3: TGTGCCAGCAGCGTAGAGGGGGGGCAAGGCACCGGGGAGCTGTTTTTT.

The chain is built from TRBV9 and TRBJ2-7; TRBD2 agrees at 12 bases. V trimming: 4 bases; J trimming: 6 bases; junction bases outside the gene matches: 5. Germline loops: CDR1 SGDLS, CDR2 YYNGEE. The CDR3 sequence is 14 residues long. CDR3 coding DNA: TGTGCCAGCAGCCCTGGGACTAGCGGGTTCGAGCAGTACTTC. It codes for CASSPGTSGFEQYF.

This clone was recorded only once. CDR3 in amino acids: CASSRNRVRSTEAFF. The CDR3 DNA is TGTGCCAGCAGCCGCAACAGGGTGAGGAGCACTGAAGCTTTCTTT. The chain carries TRBV7-2 and TRBJ1-1, with D possibly matching TRBD1 (6 bases). Between the trimmed V and J ends, which lost 5 bases and 4 bases, there was a span of 17 bases. Germline V gene data show CDR1 as SGHTA and CDR2 as FQGNSA. The CDR3 length is 15 residues.

CDR3 sequence reads: CASSLTGYGNTIYF. The CDR3 DNA sequence: TGTGCCAGCAGTTTAACAGGGTACGGAAACACCATATATTTT. The V gene is TRBV27, the J gene TRBJ1-3, with D possibly matching TRBD1 (6 bases). The CDR3 covers 14 residues. CDR1 and CDR2 (germline): MNHEY, SMNVEV (reference sequence). Trimming pared 2 bases from V and 4 bases from J, leaving 9 bases between.

This chain connects TRBV5-1 to TRBJ2-7, with 9 bases aligning to TRBD1. Germline CDR1 reads SGHRS; CDR2 reads YFSETQ. V lost 3 bases to trimming and J lost 4 bases; unmatched junction nucleotides: 5. This CDR3 spans 14 amino acids. CDR3 in amino acids: CASSSGTGLYEQYF. CDR3 coding DNA: TGCGCCAGCAGCTCCGGGACAGGGTTGTACGAGCAGTACTTC.

The V gene is TRBV5-1, the J gene TRBJ2-2; 9 bases line up with TRBD2. J lost 3 bases, V lost 3 bases, and 3 bases had no gene match. The length of the CDR3 is 15 residues. Germline-derived CDR1 and CDR2 are SGHRS and YFSETQ. The CDR3 bases are TGCGCCAGCAGCTATAGCGGGGGAGACACCGGGGAGCTGTTTTTT. Residues: CASSYSGGDTGELFF.

This clone occurred a few times. The gene calls are TRBV7-3 and TRBJ2-2, with 8 bases matching TRBD2. The V and J ends lost 1 base and 0 bases, in that order; junction bases with no gene match: 4. The CDR3 totals 17 residues. Looked up from germline, CDR1 is SGHTA and CDR2 is FQGTGA. CDR3 in amino acids: CASSLKGGLANTGELFF. CDR3 bases: TGTGCCAGCAGCTTAAAAGGGGGACTAGCGAACACCGGGGAGCTGTTTTTT.

This chain connects TRBV12-5 to TRBJ2-1, with TRBD1 matching 11 bases. There are 20 residues in the CDR3. Germline V gives CDR1 LGHNT, CDR2 FRNRAP. After removal of 1 base from V and 4 bases from J, the junction contained 15 bases not matched to a gene. CDR3 sequence: CASGLAWTGGTFETYNEQFF. The CDR3 bases are TGTGCTAGTGGTTTGGCCTGGACAGGGGGCACCTTCGAAACATACAATGAGCAGTTCTTC.

The CDR3 here is CASSLGTGSNQPQHF. The DNA of the CDR3 is TGTGCCAGCAGCCTGGGGACAGGGAGCAATCAGCCCCAGCATTTT. The gene calls are TRBV7-3 and TRBJ1-5, with 9 bases that match TRBD1. The CDR3 sequence is 15 residues long. After removal of 5 bases from V and 1 base from J, the junction contained 3 bases not matched to a gene. Germline V gene data show CDR1 as SGHTA and CDR2 as FQGTGA.

This chain joins TRBV11-2 and TRBJ2-7; 12 bases are a match to TRBD2. V was pared by 5 bases and J by 4 bases, with 9 bases of the junction left unmatched. CDR3 length equals 16 residues. CDR1 is SGHAT and CDR2 is FQNNGV in the germline V gene. The CDR3 coding sequence is TGTGCCAGCAGCCCCCGAGCTAGCGGGGGGGAATACGAGCAGTACTTC. Amino acid sequence: CASSPRASGGEYEQYF.

The chain carries TRBV19 and TRBJ1-1; unclear D gene. Germline lookup yields CDR1 LNHDA and CDR2 SQIVND (reference sequence). The CDR3 contains 13 residues. V lost 4 bases and J lost 0, with 6 bases in between. CDR3: CASSNLLNTEAFF. CDR3 sequence (DNA): TGTGCCAGTAGTAATCTACTGAACACTGAAGCTTTCTTT.

CDR3 loop: CASIRDTSQETQYF. The CDR3 DNA follows: TGTGCCAGTATCCGGGACACGTCACAAGAGACCCAGTACTTC. V is TRBV2 and J is TRBJ2-5; D possibly corresponds to TRBD1 (6 bases). Germline values: CDR1 SNHLY, CDR2 FYNNEI. Trimming took 9 bases from V and 2 from J, leaving 16 bases between them. The CDR3 has 14 amino acids.

The genes are TRBV4-1 and TRBJ2-3; 7 bases agree with TRBD1. V shed 0 bases, J shed 4 bases, and the junction held 10 bases outside the gene matches. Germline lookup yields CDR1 MGHRA and CDR2 YSYEKL. CDR3 size: 17 residues. Here the CDR3 DNA reads TGCGCCAGCAGCCAAGATCAGGGGGTCCAGGGCTCAGATACGCAGTATTTT. Translating gives CASSQDQGVQGSDTQYF.

This clone was counted once. This chain joins TRBV11-1 and TRBJ2-3; TRBD2 aligns across 9 bases. CDR1 and CDR2 (germline): SGHAT, FQDESV (reference sequence). This CDR3 is built from 16 residues. The V gene end was trimmed by 2 bases and the J gene end by 0 bases; junction bases not matched to a gene: 3. The CDR3 loop is CASSLRLAGSTDTQYF. The CDR3 coding sequence is TGTGCCAGCAGCTTACGTCTAGCGGGGAGCACAGATACGCAGTATTTT.

This rearrangement joins TRBV7-7 to TRBJ2-5; TRBD2 agrees at 8 bases. Germline V gives CDR1 SSHAT, CDR2 FNYEAQ (reference sequence). The CDR3 is 16 amino acids. V lost 2 bases to trimming and J lost 5 bases; unmatched junction nucleotides: 10. For the CDR3, the DNA is TGTGCCAGCAGCTTACAAGCGGGGGCCCCTGTCGAGACCCAGTACTTC. It codes for CASSLQAGAPVETQYF.

V usage is TRBV5-3 and J usage is TRBJ2-5; TRBD2 aligns across 10 bases. TRBV5-3 is an open reading frame whose function is uncertain. V was clipped by 4 bases and J by 2 bases; unmatched bases: 17. The CDR3 is 19 amino acids. The CDR3 spells CARSPLAGLATVAQETQYF. For the CDR3, the DNA is TGTGCCAGAAGCCCCCTCGCGGGACTAGCGACGGTGGCACAAGAGACCCAGTACTTC.

The V call is TRBV5-4, the J call TRBJ2-5; 9 bases fit TRBD2. V gave up 5 bases and J gave up 2 bases; unmatched junction bases: 7. Per germline, CDR1 SGHNT and CDR2 YYREEE (reference sequence). There are 15 residues in the CDR3. The DNA for the CDR3 is TGTGCCAGCAGGCCCGGACTAGCGATACAAGAGACCCAGTACTTC. Translated, it gives CASRPGLAIQETQYF.

The chain has TRBV27 and TRBJ2-2; D call uncertain. CDR1 is MNHEY, CDR2 SMNVEV, per germline (reference sequence). The CDR3 covers 14 residues. V was cut by 0 bases and J by 8 bases, with 10 bases left in between. CDR3 bases: TGTGCCAGCAGTTTATCAACAGCTCAGGGGGAGCTGTTTTTT. It translates to CASSLSTAQGELFF.

The chain has TRBV7-2 and TRBJ1-4; tentatively, D is TRBD1 (5 bases). V was clipped by 2 bases and J by 1 base, with 8 bases between them. The CDR3 loop spans 15 amino acids. Per germline, CDR1 SGHTA and CDR2 FQGNSA. The CDR3 spells CASSLRRGTNEKLFF. CDR3 nucleotides: TGTGCCAGCAGCTTAAGGAGGGGAACTAATGAAAAACTGTTTTTT.

The chain recombines TRBV6-5 with TRBJ2-5, with D possibly matching TRBD1 (6 bases). Per the germline V gene, CDR1 is MNHEY and CDR2 is SVGAGI. The ends were cut back, 2 bases at V and 5 bases at J, with 15 bases in the middle. The CDR3 is made up of 15 amino acids. The CDR3 reads CASSYGPGQPETQYF. CDR3 in DNA: TGTGCCAGCAGTTACGGACCTGGACAGCCCGAGACCCAGTACTTC.

This chain links TRBV9 with TRBJ1-2; perhaps TRBD1 as D (5 bases). This CDR3 has 17 residues. Looked up from germline, CDR1 is SGDLS and CDR2 is YYNGEE. With 3 bases removed from V and 5 bases from J, the gap between germline ends came to 23 bases. This chain's CDR3 is CASSGGDFRRGGYGYTF. CDR3 bases: TGTGCCAGCAGCGGGGGAGATTTCAGGAGGGGTGGATATGGCTACACCTTC.

This chain uses TRBV21-1 with TRBJ2-7; whether TRBD2, the table's D call, matches the DNA was not checked. TRBV21-1 is shown as a pseudogene. The CDR3 loop spans 16 amino acids. CDR3 DNA: TGTGCCAGCAGCCTCGGGGACGGGGGGGCCTCCTACGAGCAGTACTTC. Translation: CASSLGDGGASYEQYF.

In its sample, this clone was seen a few times. The chain recombines TRBV10-2 with TRBJ1-5; D is uncertain. Trimming removed 6 bases at V and 3 bases at J, with 15 bases between. The CDR3 is 15 amino acids. CDR1 and CDR2 (germline): WSHSY, SAAADI. The CDR3 is CASRALDTANQPQHF. CDR3 coding DNA: TGCGCCAGCAGGGCCCTCGACACTGCCAATCAGCCCCAGCATTTT.